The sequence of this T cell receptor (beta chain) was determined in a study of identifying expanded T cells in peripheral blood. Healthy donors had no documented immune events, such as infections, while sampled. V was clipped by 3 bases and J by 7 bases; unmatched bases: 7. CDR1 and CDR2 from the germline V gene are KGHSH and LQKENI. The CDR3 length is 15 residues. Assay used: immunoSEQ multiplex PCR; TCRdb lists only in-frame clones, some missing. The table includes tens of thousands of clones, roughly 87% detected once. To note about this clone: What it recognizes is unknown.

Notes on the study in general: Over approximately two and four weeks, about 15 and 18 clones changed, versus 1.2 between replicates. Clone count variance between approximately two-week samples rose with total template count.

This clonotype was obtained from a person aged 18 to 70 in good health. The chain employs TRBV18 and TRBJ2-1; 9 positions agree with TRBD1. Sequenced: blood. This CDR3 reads CASSPLGQGLNEQFF. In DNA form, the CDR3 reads TGTGCCAGCTCACCCCTTGGACAGGGGCTGAATGAGCAGTTCTTC.